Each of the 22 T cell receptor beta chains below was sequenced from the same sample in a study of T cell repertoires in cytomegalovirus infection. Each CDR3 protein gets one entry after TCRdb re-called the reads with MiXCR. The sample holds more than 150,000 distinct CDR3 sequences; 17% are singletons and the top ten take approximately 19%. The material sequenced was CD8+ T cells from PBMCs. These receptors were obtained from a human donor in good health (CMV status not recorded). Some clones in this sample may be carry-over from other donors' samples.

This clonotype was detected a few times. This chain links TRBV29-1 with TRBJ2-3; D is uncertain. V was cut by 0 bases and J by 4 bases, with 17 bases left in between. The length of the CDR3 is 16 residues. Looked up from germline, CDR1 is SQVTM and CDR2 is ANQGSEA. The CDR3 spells CSVEDHDQRSADTQYF. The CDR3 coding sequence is TGCAGCGTTGAAGATCACGACCAGAGATCCGCAGATACGCAGTATTTT.

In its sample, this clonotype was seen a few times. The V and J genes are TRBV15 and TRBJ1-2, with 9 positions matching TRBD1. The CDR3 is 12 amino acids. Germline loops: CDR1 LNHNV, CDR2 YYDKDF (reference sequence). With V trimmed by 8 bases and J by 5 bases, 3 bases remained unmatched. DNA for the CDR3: TGTGCCACCTGGGACAGGGCGTATGGCTACACCTTC. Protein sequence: CATWDRAYGYTF.

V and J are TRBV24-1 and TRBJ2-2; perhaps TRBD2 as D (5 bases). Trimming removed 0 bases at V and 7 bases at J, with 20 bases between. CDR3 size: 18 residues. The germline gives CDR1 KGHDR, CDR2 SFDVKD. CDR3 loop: CATSDLRAGGYDGGELFF. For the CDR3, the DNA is TGTGCCACCAGTGATTTGCGGGCAGGAGGTTATGATGGCGGGGAGCTGTTTTTT.

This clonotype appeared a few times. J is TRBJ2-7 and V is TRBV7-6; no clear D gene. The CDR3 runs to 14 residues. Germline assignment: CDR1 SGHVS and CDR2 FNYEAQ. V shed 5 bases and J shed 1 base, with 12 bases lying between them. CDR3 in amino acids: CASSIEDGSYEQYF. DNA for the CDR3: TGTGCCAGCAGCATAGAGGACGGATCCTACGAGCAGTACTTC.

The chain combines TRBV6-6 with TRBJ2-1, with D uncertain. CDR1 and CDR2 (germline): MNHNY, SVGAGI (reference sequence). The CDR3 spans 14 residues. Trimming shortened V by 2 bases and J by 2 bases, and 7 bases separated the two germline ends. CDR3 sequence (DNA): TGTGCCAGCAGTTACGGTAGTGCCTACAATGAGCAGTTCTTC. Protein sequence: CASSYGSAYNEQFF.

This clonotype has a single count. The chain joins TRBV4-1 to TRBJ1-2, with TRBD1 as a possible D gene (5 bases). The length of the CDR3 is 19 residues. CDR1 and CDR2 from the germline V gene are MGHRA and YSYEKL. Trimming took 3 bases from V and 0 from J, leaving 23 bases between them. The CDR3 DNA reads TGCGCCAGCAGCCACGGCCCGGGGGATCAGAGTAAAGCTAACTATGGCTACACCTTC. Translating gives CASSHGPGDQSKANYGYTF.

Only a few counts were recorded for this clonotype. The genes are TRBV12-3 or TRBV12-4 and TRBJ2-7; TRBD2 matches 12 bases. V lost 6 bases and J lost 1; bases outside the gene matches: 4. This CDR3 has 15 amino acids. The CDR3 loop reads CASRRTSGMSYEQYF. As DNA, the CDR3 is TGTGCCAGCAGAAGGACTAGCGGGATGTCCTACGAGCAGTACTTC.

The CDR3 is CASSLAGAGNTIYF. DNA of the CDR3: TGTGCCAGCAGCTTAGCAGGGGCTGGAAACACCATATATTTT. The rearrangement uses TRBV13 and TRBJ1-3; possible D gene TRBD1, 6 bases. The CDR3 loop spans 14 amino acids. The V and J ends lost 1 base and 2 bases respectively, with 6 bases between them. The germline gives CDR1 PRHDT, CDR2 FYEKMQ (reference sequence). Complete variable domain (other parts from reference TRBV13 and TRBJ1-3): AAGVIQSPRHLIKEKRETATLKCYPIPRHDTVYWYQQGPGQDPQFLISFYEKMQSDKGSIPDRFSAQQFSDYHSELNMSSLELGDSALYFCASSLAGAGNTIYFGEGSWLTVV.

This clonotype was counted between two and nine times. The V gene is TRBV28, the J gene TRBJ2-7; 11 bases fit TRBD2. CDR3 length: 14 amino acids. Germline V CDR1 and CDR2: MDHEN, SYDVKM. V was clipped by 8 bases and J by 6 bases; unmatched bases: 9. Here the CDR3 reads CASRTIGLAGEQYF. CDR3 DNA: TGTGCCAGCCGAACCATCGGACTAGCGGGCGAGCAGTACTTC.

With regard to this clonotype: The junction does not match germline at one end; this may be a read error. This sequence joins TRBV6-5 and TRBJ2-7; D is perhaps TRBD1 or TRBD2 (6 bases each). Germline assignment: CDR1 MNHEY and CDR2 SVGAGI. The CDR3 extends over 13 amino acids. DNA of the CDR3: TGTGCCCGCAGTTACGGAGGGGGTGACGAGCAGTACTTC. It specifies CARSYGGGDEQYF.

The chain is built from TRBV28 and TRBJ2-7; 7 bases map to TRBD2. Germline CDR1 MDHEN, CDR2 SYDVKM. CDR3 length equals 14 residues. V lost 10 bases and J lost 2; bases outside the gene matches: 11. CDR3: CAIRTSGLAYEQYF. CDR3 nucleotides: TGTGCCATACGAACCTCTGGACTAGCCTACGAGCAGTACTTC.

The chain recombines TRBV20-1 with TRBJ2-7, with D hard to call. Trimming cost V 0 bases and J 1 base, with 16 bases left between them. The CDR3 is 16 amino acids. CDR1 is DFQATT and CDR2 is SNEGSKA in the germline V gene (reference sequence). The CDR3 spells CSARDIGSRSSYEQYF. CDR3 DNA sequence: TGCAGTGCTAGAGATATCGGCAGCCGCTCTTCCTACGAGCAGTACTTC.

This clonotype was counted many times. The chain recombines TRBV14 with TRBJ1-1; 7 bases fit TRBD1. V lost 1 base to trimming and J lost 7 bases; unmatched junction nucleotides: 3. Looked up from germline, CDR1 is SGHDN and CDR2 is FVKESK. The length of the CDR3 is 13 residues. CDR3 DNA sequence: TGTGCCAGCAGCCAAGTGAGGGGGCTTGAAGCTTTCTTT. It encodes CASSQVRGLEAFF.

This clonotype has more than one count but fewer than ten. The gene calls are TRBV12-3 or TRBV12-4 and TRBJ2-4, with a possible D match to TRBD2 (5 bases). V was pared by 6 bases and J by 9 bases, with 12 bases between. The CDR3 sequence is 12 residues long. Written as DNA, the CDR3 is TGTGCCAGCAGCAGGACCCGGGGCATTCAGTACTTC. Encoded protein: CASSRTRGIQYF.

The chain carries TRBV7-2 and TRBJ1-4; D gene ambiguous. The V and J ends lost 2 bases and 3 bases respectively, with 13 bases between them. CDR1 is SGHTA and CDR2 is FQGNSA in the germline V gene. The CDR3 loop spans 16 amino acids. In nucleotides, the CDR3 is TGTGCCAGCAGCTTAAGAGTCGTCAGCCCTAATGAAAAACTGTTTTTT. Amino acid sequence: CASSLRVVSPNEKLFF.

CDR3 region: CASTSIKLVGENTGELFF. Written as DNA, the CDR3 is TGTGCCAGCACCTCTATAAAACTGGTAGGGGAGAACACCGGGGAGCTGTTTTTT. J is TRBJ2-2 and V is TRBV28; D might be TRBD1 (5 bases). The germline CDR1 and CDR2 sequences are MDHEN and SYDVKM. The CDR3 contains 18 residues. V lost 7 bases and J lost 1, with 22 bases in between.

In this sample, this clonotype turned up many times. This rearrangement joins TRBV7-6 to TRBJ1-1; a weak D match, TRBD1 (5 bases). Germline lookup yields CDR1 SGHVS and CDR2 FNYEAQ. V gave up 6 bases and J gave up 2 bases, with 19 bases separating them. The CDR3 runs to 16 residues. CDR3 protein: CASSRLNGGINTEAFF. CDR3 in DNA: TGTGCCAGCAGTCGTTTGAACGGGGGGATAAACACTGAAGCTTTCTTT.

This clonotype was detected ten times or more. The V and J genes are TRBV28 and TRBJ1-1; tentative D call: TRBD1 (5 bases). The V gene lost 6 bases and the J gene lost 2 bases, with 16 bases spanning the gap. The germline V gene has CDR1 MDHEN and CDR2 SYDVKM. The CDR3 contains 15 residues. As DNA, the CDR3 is TGTGCCAGCAGCCACCCAGCGGGGGTTAACACTGAAGCTTTCTTT. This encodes CASSHPAGVNTEAFF.

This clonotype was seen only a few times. The CDR3 region has the DNA TGTGCCAGCAGCTGTTACGGAGGAATGTTCTTC. Translation: CASSCYGGMFF. The chain is built from TRBV11-3 and TRBJ2-1; D perhaps matches TRBD2 (5 bases). Germline V gene sequence: CDR1 SGHNT, CDR2 YENEEA. The CDR3 sequence is 11 residues long. Trimming cost V 4 bases and J 15 bases, with 13 bases left between them.

The CDR3, as DNA: TGTGCCAGCCTCTTCCAGGGCGGACTTGGAGAGACCCAGTACTTC. Its protein is CASLFQGGLGETQYF. This rearrangement joins TRBV11-2 to TRBJ2-5; D is tentatively TRBD1 or TRBD2 (5 bases each). Trimming pared 8 bases from V and 4 bases from J, leaving 20 bases between. The CDR3 consists of 15 residues. From germline, CDR1 is SGHAT and CDR2 FQNNGV.

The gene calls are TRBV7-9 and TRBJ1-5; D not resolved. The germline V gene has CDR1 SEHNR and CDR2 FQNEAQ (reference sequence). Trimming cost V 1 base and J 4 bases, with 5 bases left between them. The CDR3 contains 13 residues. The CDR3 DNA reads TGTGCCAGCAGCTTAGAAAGAAATCAGCCCCAGCATTTT. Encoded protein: CASSLERNQPQHF.

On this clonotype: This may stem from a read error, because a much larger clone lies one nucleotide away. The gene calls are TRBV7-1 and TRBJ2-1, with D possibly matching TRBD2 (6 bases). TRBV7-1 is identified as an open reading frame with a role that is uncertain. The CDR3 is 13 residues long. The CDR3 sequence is CASCSGLYNEQFF. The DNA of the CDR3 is TGTGCCAGCTGCTCTGGACTATACAATGAGCAGTTCTTC.